This TCR beta chain derives from a study of T cell repertoires in ileal Crohn's disease. For the study at large: About 37% were active smokers at surgery; median disease duration was roughly eight years. Operated complications were stricturing disease (approximately 61%) and penetrating disease (about 40%). Study-wide results and caveats: Clonality above 26.8% at surgery always came with endoscopic recurrence.

V shed 4 bases, J shed 5 bases, and the junction held 13 bases outside the gene matches. The CDR3 runs 16 residues. The germline V gene has CDR1 MDHEN and CDR2 SYDVKM. About this clone: Its target is not known.

TCRdb's copy holds only in-frame clones and misses some; the assay was immunoSEQ multiplex PCR. This sample has some 4,000 clones, with roughly 80% found just once. Sequenced: ileal tissue. This receptor was taken from an adult with Crohn's disease. The chain is built from TRBV28 and TRBJ1-1; 7 bases map to TRBD1. The CDR3 protein is CASSSLTGALRTEAFF. CDR3 in DNA: TGTGCCAGCAGTTCTCTTACAGGGGCCCTCCGGACTGAAGCTTTCTTT.